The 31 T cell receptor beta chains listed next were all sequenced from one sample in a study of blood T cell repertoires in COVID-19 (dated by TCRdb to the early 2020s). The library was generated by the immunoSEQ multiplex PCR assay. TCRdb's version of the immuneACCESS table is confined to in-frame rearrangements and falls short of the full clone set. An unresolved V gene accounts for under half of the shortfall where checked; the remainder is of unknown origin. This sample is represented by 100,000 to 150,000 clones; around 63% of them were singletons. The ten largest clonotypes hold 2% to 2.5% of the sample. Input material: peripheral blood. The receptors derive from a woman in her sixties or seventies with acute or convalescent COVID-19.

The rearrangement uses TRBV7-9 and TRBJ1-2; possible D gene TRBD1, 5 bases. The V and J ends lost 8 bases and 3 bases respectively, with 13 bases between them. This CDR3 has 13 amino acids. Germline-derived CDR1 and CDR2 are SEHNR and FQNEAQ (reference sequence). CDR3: CASDQGLDYGYTF. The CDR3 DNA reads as TGTGCCAGCGATCAGGGCCTCGACTATGGCTACACCTTC.

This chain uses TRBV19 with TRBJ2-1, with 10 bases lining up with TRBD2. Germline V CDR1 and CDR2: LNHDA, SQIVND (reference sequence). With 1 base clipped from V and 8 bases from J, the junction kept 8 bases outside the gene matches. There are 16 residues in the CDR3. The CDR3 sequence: CASSIGVAGGQDEQFF. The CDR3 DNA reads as TGTGCCAGTAGTATAGGGGTAGCGGGGGGTCAGGATGAGCAGTTCTTC.

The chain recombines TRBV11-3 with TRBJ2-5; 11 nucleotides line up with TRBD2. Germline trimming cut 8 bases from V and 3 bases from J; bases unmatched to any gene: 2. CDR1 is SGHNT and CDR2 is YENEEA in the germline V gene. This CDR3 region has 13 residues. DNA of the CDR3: TGTGCCAGCGAACTAGCGGGAGAAGAGACCCAGTACTTC. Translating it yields CASELAGEETQYF.

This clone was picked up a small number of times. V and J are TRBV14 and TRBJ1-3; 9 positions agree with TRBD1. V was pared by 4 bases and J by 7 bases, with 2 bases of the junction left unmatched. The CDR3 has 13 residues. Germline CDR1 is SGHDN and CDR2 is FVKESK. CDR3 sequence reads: CASSRDRVNTIYF. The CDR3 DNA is TGTGCCAGCAGCCGGGACAGGGTCAACACCATATATTTT.

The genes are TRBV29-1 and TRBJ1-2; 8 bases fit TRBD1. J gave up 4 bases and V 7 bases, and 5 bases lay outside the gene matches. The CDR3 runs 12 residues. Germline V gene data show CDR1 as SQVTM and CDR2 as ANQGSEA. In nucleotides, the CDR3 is TGCAGCGCAGGGGGCGAACTCTATGGCTACACCTTC. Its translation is CSAGGELYGYTF.

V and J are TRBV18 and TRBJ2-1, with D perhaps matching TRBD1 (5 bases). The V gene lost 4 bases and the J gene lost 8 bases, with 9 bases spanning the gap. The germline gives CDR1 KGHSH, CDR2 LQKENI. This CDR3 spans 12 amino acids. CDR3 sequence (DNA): TGTGCCAGCTCACTGCAGGGCGATGAGCAGTTCTTC. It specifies CASSLQGDEQFF.

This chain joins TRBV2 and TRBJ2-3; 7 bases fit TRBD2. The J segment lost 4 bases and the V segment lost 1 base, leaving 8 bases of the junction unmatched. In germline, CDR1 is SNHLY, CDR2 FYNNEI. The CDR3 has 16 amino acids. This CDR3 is CASSEGRAGASDTQYF. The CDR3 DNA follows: TGTGCCAGCAGTGAAGGGCGGGCGGGAGCCTCAGATACGCAGTATTTT.

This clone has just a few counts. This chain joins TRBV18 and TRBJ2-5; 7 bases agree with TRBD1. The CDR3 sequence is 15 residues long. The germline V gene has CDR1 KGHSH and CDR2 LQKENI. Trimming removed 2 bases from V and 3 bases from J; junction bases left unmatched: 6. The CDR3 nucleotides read TGTGCCAGCTCACCATTTGGGGGACAGAAAGAGACCCAGTACTTC. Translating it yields CASSPFGGQKETQYF.

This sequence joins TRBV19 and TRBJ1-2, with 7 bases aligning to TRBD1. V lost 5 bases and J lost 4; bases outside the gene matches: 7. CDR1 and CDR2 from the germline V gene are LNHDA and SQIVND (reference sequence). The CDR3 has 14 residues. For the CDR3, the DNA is TGTGCCAGTAGTCGACAGGGTCAAGGCTATGGCTACACCTTC. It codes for CASSRQGQGYGYTF.

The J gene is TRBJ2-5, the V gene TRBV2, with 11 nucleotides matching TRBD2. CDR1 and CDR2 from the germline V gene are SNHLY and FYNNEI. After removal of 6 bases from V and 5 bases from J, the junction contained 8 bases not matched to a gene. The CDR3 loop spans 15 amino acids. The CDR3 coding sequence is TGTGCCAGCAGCCCCGGGACTAGCGGAGCCGAGACCCAGTACTTC. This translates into CASSPGTSGAETQYF.

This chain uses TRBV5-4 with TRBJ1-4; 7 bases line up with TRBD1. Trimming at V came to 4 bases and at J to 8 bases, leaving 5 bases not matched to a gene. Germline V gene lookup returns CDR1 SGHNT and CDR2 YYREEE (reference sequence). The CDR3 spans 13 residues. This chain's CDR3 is CASSLTGQEKLFF. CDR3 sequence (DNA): TGTGCCAGCAGCCTGACAGGGCAGGAAAAACTGTTTTTT.

The CDR3 DNA follows: TGTGCCACCCAGCGGACTAGCGGGAGGACAGATACGCAGTATTTT. Translation: CATQRTSGRTDTQYF. The chain couples TRBV2 to TRBJ2-3; the match to TRBD2 covers 14 bases. The V gene end was trimmed by 10 bases and the J gene end by 3 bases; junction bases not matched to a gene: 6. The CDR3 is 15 amino acids. Germline assignment: CDR1 SNHLY and CDR2 FYNNEI.

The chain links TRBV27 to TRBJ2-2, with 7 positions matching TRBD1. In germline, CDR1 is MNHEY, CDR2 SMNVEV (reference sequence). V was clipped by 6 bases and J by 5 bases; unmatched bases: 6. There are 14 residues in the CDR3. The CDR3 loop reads CASRTGLRTGELFF. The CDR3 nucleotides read TGTGCCAGCAGGACAGGGCTACGTACCGGGGAGCTGTTTTTT.

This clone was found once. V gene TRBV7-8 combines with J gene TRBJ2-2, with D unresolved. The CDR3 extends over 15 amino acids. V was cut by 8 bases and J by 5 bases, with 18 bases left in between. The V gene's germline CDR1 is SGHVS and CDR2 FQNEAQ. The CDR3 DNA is TGTGCCAGCGCCGGAGTAGCCGGAAGAACCGGGGAGCTGTTTTTT. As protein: CASAGVAGRTGELFF.

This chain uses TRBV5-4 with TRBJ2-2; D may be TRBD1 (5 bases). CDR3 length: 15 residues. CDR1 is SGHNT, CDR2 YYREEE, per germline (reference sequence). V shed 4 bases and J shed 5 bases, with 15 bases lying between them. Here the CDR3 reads CASSRPDRRTGELFF. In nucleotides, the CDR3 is TGTGCCAGCAGCCGCCCCGACAGAAGGACCGGGGAGCTGTTTTTT.

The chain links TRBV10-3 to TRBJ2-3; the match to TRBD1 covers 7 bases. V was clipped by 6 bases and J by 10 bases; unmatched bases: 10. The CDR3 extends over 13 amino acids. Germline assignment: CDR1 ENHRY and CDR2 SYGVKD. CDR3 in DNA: TGTGCCATCAGCTCTGGACAGGCAGACCCGCAGTATTTT. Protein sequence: CAISSGQADPQYF.

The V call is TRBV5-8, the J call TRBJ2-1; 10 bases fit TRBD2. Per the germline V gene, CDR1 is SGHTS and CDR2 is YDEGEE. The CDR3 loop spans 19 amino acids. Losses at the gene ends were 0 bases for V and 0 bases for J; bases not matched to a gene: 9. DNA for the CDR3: TGTGCCAGCAGCTTGGTTGTCCTAGCGGGGGTGAGCTCCTACAATGAGCAGTTCTTC. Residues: CASSLVVLAGVSSYNEQFF.

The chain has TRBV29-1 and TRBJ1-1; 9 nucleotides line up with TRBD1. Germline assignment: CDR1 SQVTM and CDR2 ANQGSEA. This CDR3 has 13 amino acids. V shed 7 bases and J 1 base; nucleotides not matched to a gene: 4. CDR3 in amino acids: CSARTGANTEAFF. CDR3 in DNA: TGCAGCGCCAGGACAGGGGCGAACACTGAAGCTTTCTTT.

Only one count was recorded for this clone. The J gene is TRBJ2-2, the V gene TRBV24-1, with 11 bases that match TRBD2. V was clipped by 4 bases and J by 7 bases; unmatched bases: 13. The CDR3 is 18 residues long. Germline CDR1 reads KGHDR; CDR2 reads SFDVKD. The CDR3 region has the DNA TGTGCCACCAGTGACCGCGAGGATAGCGGGAGGGCCATCGGGGAGCTGTTTTTT. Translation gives CATSDREDSGRAIGELFF.

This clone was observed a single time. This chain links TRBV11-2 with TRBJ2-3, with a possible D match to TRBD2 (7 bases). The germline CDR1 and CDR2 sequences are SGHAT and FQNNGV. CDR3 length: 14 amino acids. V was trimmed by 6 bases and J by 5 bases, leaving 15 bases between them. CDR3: CASRRGGEGDTQYF. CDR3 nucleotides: TGTGCCAGCAGGAGAGGGGGGGAGGGAGATACGCAGTATTTT. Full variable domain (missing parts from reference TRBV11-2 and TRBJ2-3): EAGVAQSPRYKIIEKRQSVAFWCNPISGHATLYWYQQILGQGPKLLIQFQNNGVVDDSQLPKDRFSAERLKGVDSTLKIQPAKLEDSAVYLCASRRGGEGDTQYFGPGTRLTVL.

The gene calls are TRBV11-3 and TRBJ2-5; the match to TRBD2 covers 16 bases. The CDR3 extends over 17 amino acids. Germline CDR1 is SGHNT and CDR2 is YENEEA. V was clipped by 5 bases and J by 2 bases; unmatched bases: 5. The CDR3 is CASSTGTSGGVQETQYF. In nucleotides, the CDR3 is TGTGCCAGCAGCACTGGGACTAGCGGGGGGGTTCAAGAGACCCAGTACTTC.

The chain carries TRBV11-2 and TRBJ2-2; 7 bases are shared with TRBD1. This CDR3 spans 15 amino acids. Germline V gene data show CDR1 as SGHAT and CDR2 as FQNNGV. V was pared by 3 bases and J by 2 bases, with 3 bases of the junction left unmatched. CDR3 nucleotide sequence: TGTGCCAGCAGCTTGTGGACAGGAAACACCGGGGAGCTGTTTTTT. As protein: CASSLWTGNTGELFF.

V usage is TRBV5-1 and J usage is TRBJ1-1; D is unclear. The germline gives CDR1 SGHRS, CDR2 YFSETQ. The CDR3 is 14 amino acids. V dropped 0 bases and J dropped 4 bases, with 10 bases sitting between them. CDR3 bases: TGCGCCAGCAGCTTGGATTACTCGGGCACTGAAGCTTTCTTT. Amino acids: CASSLDYSGTEAFF.

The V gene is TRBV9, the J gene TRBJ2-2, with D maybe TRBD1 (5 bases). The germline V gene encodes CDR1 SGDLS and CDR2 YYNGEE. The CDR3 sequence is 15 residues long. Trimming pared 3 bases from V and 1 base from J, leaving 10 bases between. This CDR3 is CASSAQGVNTGELFF. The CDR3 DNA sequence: TGTGCCAGCAGCGCGCAGGGTGTGAACACCGGGGAGCTGTTTTTT. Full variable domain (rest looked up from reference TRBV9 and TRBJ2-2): DSGVTQTPKHLITATGQRVTLRCSPRSGDLSVYWYQQSLDQGLQFLIQYYNGEERAKGNILERFSAQQFPDLHSELNLSSLELGDSALYFCASSAQGVNTGELFFGEGSRLTVL.

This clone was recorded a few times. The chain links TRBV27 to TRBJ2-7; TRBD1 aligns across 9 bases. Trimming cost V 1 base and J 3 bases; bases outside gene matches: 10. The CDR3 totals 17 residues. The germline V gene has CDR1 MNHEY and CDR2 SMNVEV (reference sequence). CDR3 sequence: CASSLYYGDREFYEQYF. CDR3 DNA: TGTGCCAGCAGTTTATATTACGGGGACAGGGAATTCTACGAGCAGTACTTC.

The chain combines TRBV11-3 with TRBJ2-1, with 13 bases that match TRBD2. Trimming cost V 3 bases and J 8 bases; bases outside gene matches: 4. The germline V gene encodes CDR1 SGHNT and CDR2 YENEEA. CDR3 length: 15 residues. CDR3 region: CASSLGLAGSDEQFF. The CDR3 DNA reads TGTGCCAGCAGCTTGGGACTAGCGGGAAGCGATGAGCAGTTCTTC.

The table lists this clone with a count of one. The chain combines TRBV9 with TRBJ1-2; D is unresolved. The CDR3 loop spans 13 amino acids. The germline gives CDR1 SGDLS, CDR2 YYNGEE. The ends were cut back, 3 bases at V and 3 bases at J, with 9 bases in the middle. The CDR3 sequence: CASSDSSYYGYTF. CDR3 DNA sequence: TGTGCCAGCAGCGACTCGAGCTACTATGGCTACACCTTC.

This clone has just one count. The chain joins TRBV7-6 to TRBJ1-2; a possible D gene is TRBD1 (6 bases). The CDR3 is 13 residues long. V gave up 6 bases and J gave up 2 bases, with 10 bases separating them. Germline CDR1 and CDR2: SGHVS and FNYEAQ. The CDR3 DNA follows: TGTGCCAGCAGACAGGGACCAAACTATGGCTACACCTTC. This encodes CASRQGPNYGYTF.

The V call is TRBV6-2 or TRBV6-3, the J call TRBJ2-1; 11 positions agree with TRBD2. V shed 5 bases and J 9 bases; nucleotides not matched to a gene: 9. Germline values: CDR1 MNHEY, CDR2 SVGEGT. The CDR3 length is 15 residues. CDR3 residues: CASSNVAGGRGEQFF. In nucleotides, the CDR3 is TGTGCCAGCAGTAATGTAGCGGGGGGGCGCGGTGAGCAGTTCTTC.

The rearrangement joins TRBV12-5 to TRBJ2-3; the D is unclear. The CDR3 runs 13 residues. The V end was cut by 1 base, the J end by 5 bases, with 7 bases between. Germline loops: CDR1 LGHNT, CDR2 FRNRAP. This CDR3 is CASGLAPLDTQYF. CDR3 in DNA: TGTGCTAGTGGTTTGGCCCCATTAGATACGCAGTATTTT.

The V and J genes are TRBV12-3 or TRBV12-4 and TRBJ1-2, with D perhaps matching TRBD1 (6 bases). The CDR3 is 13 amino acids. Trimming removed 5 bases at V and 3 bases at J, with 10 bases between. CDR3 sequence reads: CASSGQSYYGYTF. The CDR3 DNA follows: TGTGCCAGCAGTGGACAGAGTTACTATGGCTACACCTTC.